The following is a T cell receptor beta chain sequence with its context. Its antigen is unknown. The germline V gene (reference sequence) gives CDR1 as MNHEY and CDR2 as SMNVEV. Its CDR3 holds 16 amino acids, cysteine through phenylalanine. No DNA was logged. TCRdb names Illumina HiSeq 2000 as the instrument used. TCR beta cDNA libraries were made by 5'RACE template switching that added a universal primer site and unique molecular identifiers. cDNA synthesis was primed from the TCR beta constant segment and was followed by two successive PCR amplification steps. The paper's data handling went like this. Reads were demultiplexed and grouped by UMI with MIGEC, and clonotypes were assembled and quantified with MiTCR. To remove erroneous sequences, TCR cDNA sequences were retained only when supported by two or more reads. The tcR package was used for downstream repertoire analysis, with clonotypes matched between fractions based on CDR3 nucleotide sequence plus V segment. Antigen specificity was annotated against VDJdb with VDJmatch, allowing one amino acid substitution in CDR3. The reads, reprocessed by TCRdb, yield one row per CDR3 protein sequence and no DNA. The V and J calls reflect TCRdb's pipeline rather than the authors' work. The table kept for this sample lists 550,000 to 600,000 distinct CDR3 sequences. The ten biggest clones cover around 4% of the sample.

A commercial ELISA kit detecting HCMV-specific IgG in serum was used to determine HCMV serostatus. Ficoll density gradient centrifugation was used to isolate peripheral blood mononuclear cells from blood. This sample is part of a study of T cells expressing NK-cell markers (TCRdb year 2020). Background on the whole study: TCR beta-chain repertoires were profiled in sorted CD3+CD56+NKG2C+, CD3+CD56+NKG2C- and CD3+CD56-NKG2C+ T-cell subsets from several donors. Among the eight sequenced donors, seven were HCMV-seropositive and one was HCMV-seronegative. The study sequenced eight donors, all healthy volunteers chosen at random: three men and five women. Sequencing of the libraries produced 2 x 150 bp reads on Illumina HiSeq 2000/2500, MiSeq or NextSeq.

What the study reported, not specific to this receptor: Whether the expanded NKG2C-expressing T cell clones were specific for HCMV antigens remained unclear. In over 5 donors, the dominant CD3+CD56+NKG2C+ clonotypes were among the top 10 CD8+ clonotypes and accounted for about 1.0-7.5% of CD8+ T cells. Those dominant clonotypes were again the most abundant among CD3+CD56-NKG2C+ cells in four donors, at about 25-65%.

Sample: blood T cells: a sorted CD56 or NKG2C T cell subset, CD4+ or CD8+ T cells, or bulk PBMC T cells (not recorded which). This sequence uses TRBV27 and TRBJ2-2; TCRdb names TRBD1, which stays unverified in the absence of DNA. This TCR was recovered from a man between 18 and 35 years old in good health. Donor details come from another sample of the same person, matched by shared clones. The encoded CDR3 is CASKATGQGGTGELFF.